The present TCR beta chain was sequenced within a study of blood T cell repertoires in COVID-19 (dated by TCRdb to about 2020). Regarding the study in general: Samples covering the acute and convalescent phases of COVID-19 were provided by collaborators in the United States, Italy and Spain. Subjects who had been exposed to COVID-19, were actively infected with it, or had recovered from it provided the deeply sampled blood TCRbeta repertoires that made up the dataset. Where available, HLA class I and class II types were taken from metadata supplied by the sample provider and were not determined by assay-based typing. The repertoires were released in a freely available public database intended as a resource for research on the immune response to SARS-CoV-2. Samples were obtained from the ongoing ImmuneRACE study (first 160 participants) and from 950 to 1,500 subjects provided by 6 global collaborators. The material from the prospective study consisted of cDNA or gDNA derived from T cells, B-cell-depleted T cells, or PBMCs. Sample metadata almost always included a de-identified subject ID, COVID-19 status, age in years and sex. Summary of the overall study and its limitations: Clinical and demographic metadata were provided uncurated, with the amount varying by source and participant.

TCRbeta CDR3 regions were amplified from genomic DNA using the immunoSEQ Assay, a bias-controlled multiplex PCR. In the original analysis: The number of nucleated cells in each sample was estimated from the amplification of reference gene primers within the assay. To quantify the absolute abundance of each unique TCRbeta CDR3 rearrangement, sequence reads were collapsed and filtered. For each sample, productive Simpson clonality was calculated as the square root of Simpson's diversity index across productive rearrangements. Not all clones reach the TCRdb copy of this immuneACCESS table, which keeps in-frame sequences only. Checked studies attribute under half of the gap to unresolved V genes and leave the rest unexplained. That table supplies the V and J calls and clone size; D and trimming were determined from the DNA. The sample profile shows tens of thousands of clones; about nine tenths of them were found once. The top ten hold approximately 6% of the sample.

The CDR3 measures 14 amino acids from cysteine to phenylalanine. Just the 42-base CDR3 DNA is kept, in frame starting at base 1. A distance of 11 bases separates the germline ends of V and J, which lose 1 base and 4 bases respectively. CDR1 SGHNT and CDR2 YENEEA are derived from the germline V gene. About this clone: No cognate antigen has been identified for it. Base qualities are not at hand, and no much larger clone is one base apart.

Whole blood was collected in K2EDTA tubes by collaborating institutions according to the institutions' own protocols. Collaborator samples were shipped for TCRbeta analysis as frozen whole blood, isolated PBMCs, or DNA extracted from either sample type. The sequenced material came from peripheral blood. The chain is made from TRBV11-3 and TRBJ2-7; TRBD1 is possibly the D segment (5 matching bases). This clonotype was obtained from a man aged 40-50 years with acute or convalescent COVID-19. The nucleotide sequence reads as follows: TGTGCCAGCAGCTTAGGCGACAGAATTTACGAGCAGTACTTC. The translation is CASSLGDRIYEQYF.